This T cell receptor beta chain comes out of a study of cytomegalovirus exposure and HLA in healthy donors. This clone was picked up a small number of times. The antigen remains unidentified. All the people who gave samples were healthy bone marrow donors. In the PCR, 60 Vbeta and 13 Jbeta primers were used. Generated by immunoSEQ multiplex PCR, the TCRdb table keeps only in-frame clones and is missing some. The sample has 93,000 or so clones, 60% to 80% seen once. The CDR3 is 13 amino acids. The V gene's germline CDR1 is MDHEN and CDR2 SYDVKM. Germline trimming cut 4 bases from V and 4 bases from J; bases unmatched to any gene: 1. Whole-study results and caveats: Cytomegalovirus association was assigned to more than 150 TCR beta chains. Later examination showed HLA-associated TCR beta chains had greater clonal expansion than equally common others. A later analysis appeared to link common viral pathogens to several of the most significant clusters.

This clonotype was sampled from a man aged 45-65 years in good health and CMV-seropositive. The chain carries TRBV28 and TRBJ1-3; the match to TRBD1 covers 7 bases. Sequencing used PBMCs. This chain's CDR3 is CASSWGQGNTIYF. CDR3 nucleotides: TGTGCCAGCAGTTGGGGACAGGGAAACACCATATATTTT. Full variable domain (outside the CDR3, taken from reference TRBV28 and TRBJ1-3): DVKVTQSSRYLVKRTGEKVFLECVQDMDHENMFWYRQDPGLGLRLIYFSYDVKMKEKGDIPEGYSVSREKKERFSLILESASTNQTSMYLCASSWGQGNTIYFGEGSWLTVV.